The 31 T cell receptor beta chains below were found in one sample sequenced in a study of response to subunit inactivated influenza vaccine. MiXCR, applied by TCRdb to the RT-PCR reads, yields one record per CDR3 protein. Counted here are approximately 310,000 distinct CDR3 sequences, less than 25% occurring once; the ten biggest clones make up roughly 10%. Sequencing used PBMCs from blood, obtained about 19 months after vaccination. These receptors all come from a man between 50 and 70 years old who received an inactivated influenza vaccine.

This clonotype was observed a handful of times. The chain recombines TRBV5-1 with TRBJ1-4; TRBD1 is a possible D gene (5 bases). From germline, CDR1 is SGHRS and CDR2 YFSETQ. The CDR3 spans 15 residues. Trimming removed 4 bases from V and 8 bases from J, with 18 bases in between. The DNA of the CDR3 is TGCGCCAGCAGCCCGGGACGGGGCCCGGGGGAAAAACTGTTTTTT. Translating gives CASSPGRGPGEKLFF.

The rearrangement joins TRBV27 to TRBJ2-1; D is unresolved. V was clipped by 3 bases and J by 10 bases, with 19 bases between them. In germline, CDR1 is MNHEY, CDR2 SMNVEV (reference sequence). This CDR3 contains 15 residues. In nucleotides, the CDR3 is TGTGCCAGCAGTTTGTTGGCCCGCTCTACATTGGAGCAGTTCTTC. It encodes CASSLLARSTLEQFF.

In its sample, this clonotype was seen many times. The chain joins TRBV20-1 to TRBJ1-4; tentative D call: TRBD1 (6 bases). The CDR3 sequence is 17 residues long. V lost 2 bases and J lost 3, with 19 bases in between. Germline values: CDR1 DFQATT, CDR2 SNEGSKA (reference sequence). The CDR3 DNA sequence: TGCAGTGCTAGAAAGCTCAAAAGGACAGCTTCTAATGAAAAACTGTTTTTT. Protein product: CSARKLKRTASNEKLFF.

This clonotype has only a few counts. The genes are TRBV4-2 and TRBJ1-2; 7 bases match TRBD1. Germline V CDR1 and CDR2: LGHNA, YNFKEQ. V shed 0 bases and J 4 bases; nucleotides not matched to a gene: 8. The CDR3 has 16 amino acids. The CDR3: CASSQEQTGVGYGYTF. The CDR3 DNA is TGTGCCAGCAGCCAAGAACAAACAGGGGTGGGCTATGGCTACACCTTC.

The chain has TRBV7-8 and TRBJ1-5; D unclear. Trimming pared 1 base from V and 7 bases from J, leaving 14 bases between. CDR3 length: 15 residues. From germline, CDR1 is SGHVS and CDR2 FQNEAQ. CDR3 in amino acids: CASSLGLGGWQPQHF. The CDR3 nucleotides read TGTGCCAGCAGCTTAGGATTAGGAGGGTGGCAGCCCCAGCATTTT. The whole variable domain, remainder taken from reference TRBV7-8 and TRBJ1-5, is GAGVSQSPRYKVAKRGQDVALRCDPISGHVSLFWYQQALGQGPEFLTYFQNEAQLDKSGLPSDRFFAERPEGSVSTLKIQRTQQEDSAVYLCASSLGLGGWQPQHFGDGTRLSIL.

This clonotype was seen a few times. The chain carries TRBV7-2 and TRBJ2-4; D remains unclear. CDR1 is SGHTA and CDR2 is FQGNSA in the germline V gene. V lost 5 bases, J lost 2 bases, and 19 bases lay in between. The CDR3 consists of 17 residues. CDR3 sequence (DNA): TGTGCCAGCAGCCTCTGGTCCATTCCCCTGTCCAAAAACATTCAGTACTTC. Translation gives CASSLWSIPLSKNIQYF.

This clonotype was seen a few times. The chain joins TRBV29-1 to TRBJ2-3; TRBD2 agrees at 11 bases. The V and J ends lost 8 bases and 4 bases, in that order; junction bases with no gene match: 11. This CDR3 has 15 amino acids. In germline, CDR1 is SQVTM, CDR2 ANQGSEA. The CDR3 spells CSLIGLAGGPDTQYF. The DNA of the CDR3 is TGCAGCCTGATAGGGCTAGCGGGAGGCCCAGATACGCAGTATTTT.

The sample holds a few counts of this clonotype. The CDR3 DNA sequence: TGCAGCGTTGAGGGACAGGGGGTTCTTTATGAGCAGTTCTTC. It specifies CSVEGQGVLYEQFF. The rearrangement links TRBV29-1 to TRBJ2-1; TRBD1 matches at 11 bases. After removal of 3 bases from V and 8 bases from J, the junction contained 6 bases not matched to a gene. The CDR3 contains 14 residues. Per germline, CDR1 SQVTM and CDR2 ANQGSEA.

This clonotype has just a few counts. This rearrangement joins TRBV9 to TRBJ2-1; 10 bases are shared with TRBD2. Germline trimming cut 3 bases from V and 3 bases from J; bases unmatched to any gene: 3. This CDR3 spans 15 amino acids. CDR1 and CDR2 (germline): SGDLS, YYNGEE. CDR3 bases: TGTGCCAGCAGCGCCGGACTAGCGGACTACAATGAGCAGTTCTTC. It codes for CASSAGLADYNEQFF.

The chain employs TRBV27 and TRBJ1-2; TRBD1 aligns across 7 bases. Trimming removed 2 bases from V and 8 bases from J; junction bases left unmatched: 8. From germline, CDR1 is MNHEY and CDR2 SMNVEV (reference sequence). CDR3 length equals 14 residues. CDR3 residues: CASSLDRAGSGYTF. In DNA form, the CDR3 reads TGTGCCAGCAGTTTAGACAGGGCCGGGAGCGGCTACACCTTC.

V and J are TRBV28 and TRBJ2-7, with unresolved D. The V end lost 3 bases, the J end lost 1 base, and 7 bases lay between the germline ends. The CDR3 loop spans 13 amino acids. Germline CDR1 reads MDHEN; CDR2 reads SYDVKM. The CDR3 nucleotides read TGTGCCAGCAGTTTCCTACATTCCTACGAGCAGTACTTC. Its protein is CASSFLHSYEQYF.

At least ten counts were recorded for this clonotype. The chain has TRBV15 and TRBJ1-1, with 7 bases lining up with TRBD1. After removal of 2 bases from V and 3 bases from J, the junction contained 0 bases not matched to a gene. The CDR3 is made up of 13 amino acids. Germline assignment: CDR1 LNHNV and CDR2 YYDKDF (reference sequence). CDR3 residues: CATSRQGDTEAFF. CDR3 DNA sequence: TGTGCCACCAGCAGACAGGGGGACACTGAAGCTTTCTTT.

This clonotype was counted a few times. J is TRBJ2-5 and V is TRBV20-1; D remains unclear. The CDR3 has 12 amino acids. CDR1 and CDR2 from the germline V gene are DFQATT and SNEGSKA (reference sequence). V lost 4 bases, J lost 0 bases, and 6 bases lay in between. CDR3 amino acids: CSATGYQETQYF. CDR3 coding DNA: TGCAGTGCTACCGGGTACCAAGAGACCCAGTACTTC.

This clonotype was counted a few times. In DNA form, the CDR3 reads TGCAGTGCTAGAGAGACAGAAGAAGGTTACGAGCAGTACTTC. It yields the protein CSARETEEGYEQYF. This chain connects TRBV20-1 to TRBJ2-7, with a tentative D call TRBD1 (5 bases). The CDR3 is 14 amino acids. V was shortened by 0 bases and J by 4 bases, with 13 bases between the two germline ends. CDR1 DFQATT and CDR2 SNEGSKA come from the germline V gene (reference sequence).

This chain joins TRBV5-5 and TRBJ2-5; D perhaps matches TRBD2 (7 bases). Germline V gene lookup returns CDR1 SGHKS and CDR2 YYEKEE (reference sequence). The CDR3 is 16 amino acids. Trimming took off 4 bases at V and 5 bases at J, with 21 bases between the two ends. CDR3 protein: CASSMTQGGGLETQYF. The DNA of the CDR3 is TGTGCCAGCAGCATGACACAAGGGGGGGGCTTGGAGACCCAGTACTTC.

J is TRBJ2-2 and V is TRBV2, with D unclear. Germline CDR1 reads SNHLY; CDR2 reads FYNNEI. The CDR3 is 16 amino acids. V was pared by 4 bases and J by 7 bases, with 19 bases between. The CDR3 bases are TGTGCCAGCAGTGTTATGAGACTTCCCGTAGGCGGGGAGCTGTTTTTT. Residues: CASSVMRLPVGGELFF.

This clonotype has ten or more counts. The rearrangement links TRBV12-3 or TRBV12-4 to TRBJ1-4; TRBD1 agrees at 8 bases. The V segment lost 4 bases and the J segment 3 bases; nucleotides outside the gene matches: 4. There are 15 residues in the CDR3. The CDR3, as DNA: TGTGCCAGCAGTTCTCAGGGGGCGGCTAATGAAAAACTGTTTTTT. It encodes CASSSQGAANEKLFF.

The table lists this clonotype with a few counts. The V and J genes are TRBV6-5 and TRBJ2-5; TRBD1 is a possible D gene (6 bases). Germline V lookup: CDR1 MNHEY, CDR2 SVGAGI. V shed 2 bases and J shed 1 base, with 17 bases lying between them. The CDR3 sequence is 17 residues long. The CDR3 spells CASSYTLTGRGQETQYF. CDR3 nucleotides: TGTGCCAGCAGTTACACCCTGACAGGTCGGGGCCAAGAGACCCAGTACTTC.

The chain uses TRBV20-1 and TRBJ2-1; 11 positions agree with TRBD2. J lost 6 bases, V lost 6 bases, and 7 bases had no gene match. Germline V gene sequence: CDR1 DFQATT, CDR2 SNEGSKA (reference sequence). CDR3 length: 14 residues. In DNA, the CDR3 is TGCAGTGCAGGAACTAGCGGGAGTATCAATGAGCAGTTCTTC. As protein: CSAGTSGSINEQFF.

The chain employs TRBV4-1 and TRBJ2-1; D gene unclear. Germline V gene sequence: CDR1 MGHRA, CDR2 YSYEKL. This CDR3 has 15 residues. V was clipped by 1 base and J by 10 bases, with 17 bases between them. The CDR3 here is CASSQAEVLSFEQFF. The CDR3 region has the DNA TGCGCCAGCAGCCAAGCGGAAGTTCTTTCCTTCGAGCAGTTCTTC.

This clonotype came up a few times. This chain links TRBV12-3 or TRBV12-4 with TRBJ2-5, with 12 positions matching TRBD2. V was pared by 6 bases and J by 2 bases, with 4 bases of the junction left unmatched. There are 15 residues in the CDR3. The CDR3 is CASSRGLAGQETQYF. The CDR3 nucleotides are TGTGCCAGCAGCCGCGGACTAGCGGGGCAAGAGACCCAGTACTTC.

This clonotype came up a few times. The chain uses TRBV12-3 or TRBV12-4 and TRBJ1-1; 7 positions match TRBD1. The V gene end was trimmed by 4 bases and the J gene end by 6 bases; junction bases not matched to a gene: 11. The CDR3 covers 15 residues. CDR3 in amino acids: CASSSHRGGLSEAFF. DNA of the CDR3: TGTGCCAGCAGTTCCCACAGGGGTGGCTTATCTGAAGCTTTCTTT.

This clonotype was seen more than once but under ten times. The chain combines TRBV12-3 or TRBV12-4 with TRBJ1-2; D unresolved. Trimming pared 5 bases from V and 6 bases from J, leaving 16 bases between. The CDR3 loop spans 14 amino acids. The CDR3 loop reads CASSPPSFFNGYTF. The CDR3 bases are TGTGCCAGCAGTCCCCCGAGCTTTTTTAATGGCTACACCTTC.

The sample holds many counts of this clonotype. The chain combines TRBV11-2 with TRBJ2-2, with unresolved D. This CDR3 is built from 14 residues. V was shortened by 3 bases and J by 4 bases, with 9 bases between the two germline ends. CDR1 is SGHAT, CDR2 FQNNGV, per germline. CDR3 in amino acids: CASSFRGRTGELFF. CDR3 nucleotide sequence: TGTGCCAGCAGCTTTCGAGGCCGCACCGGGGAGCTGTTTTTT.

The V call is TRBV5-6, the J call TRBJ1-2; D is unresolved. Trimming took off 2 bases at V and 4 bases at J, with 15 bases between the two ends. Looked up from germline, CDR1 is SGHDT and CDR2 is YYEEEE. The CDR3 loop spans 15 amino acids. CDR3 DNA sequence: TGTGCCAGCAGCTTAATAGGCGGGAGTGCCTATGGCTACACCTTC. It specifies CASSLIGGSAYGYTF.

This chain links TRBV7-9 with TRBJ1-1; D may be TRBD1 (5 bases). CDR1 and CDR2 (germline): SEHNR, FQNEAQ (reference sequence). Trimming pared 3 bases from V and 1 base from J, leaving 12 bases between. The CDR3 contains 15 residues. The CDR3 loop is CASSFRQIENTEAFF. The DNA for the CDR3 is TGTGCCAGCAGCTTTCGACAGATAGAGAACACTGAAGCTTTCTTT. Drawing the rest from reference TRBV7-9 and TRBJ1-1, the complete variable domain is DTGVSQNPRHKITKRGQNVTFRCDPISEHNRLYWYRQTLGQGPEFLTYFQNEAQLEKSRLLSDRFSAERPKGSFSTLEIQRTEQGDSAMYLCASSFRQIENTEAFFGQGTRLTVV.

The rearrangement uses TRBV5-5 and TRBJ1-3; no reliable D call. In germline, CDR1 is SGHKS, CDR2 YYEKEE (reference sequence). CDR3 length: 13 amino acids. V shed 5 bases and J shed 0 bases, with 6 bases lying between them. CDR3 sequence: CASSRVSGNTIYF. The CDR3 bases are TGTGCCAGCAGTAGGGTCTCTGGAAACACCATATATTTT.

CDR3 sequence: CSVGTGSPYEQYF. CDR3 DNA sequence: TGCAGCGTTGGGACGGGCTCCCCCTACGAGCAGTACTTC. The genes are TRBV29-1 and TRBJ2-7, with D unclear. The ends were cut back, 4 bases at V and 2 bases at J, with 12 bases in the middle. Per the germline V gene, CDR1 is SQVTM and CDR2 is ANQGSEA. This CDR3 spans 13 amino acids.

This clonotype was counted a few times. This sequence joins TRBV11-2 and TRBJ2-4; maybe TRBD2 (5 bases). This CDR3 comprises 11 residues. Germline lookup yields CDR1 SGHAT and CDR2 FQNNGV. V was shortened by 3 bases and J by 8 bases, with 5 bases between the two germline ends. The CDR3 here is CASSFGDIQYF. CDR3 DNA sequence: TGTGCCAGCAGCTTCGGGGACATTCAGTACTTC.

Comment on this clonotype: Its ends do not fully match the called genes, so a read error is possible. The chain combines TRBV12-3 or TRBV12-4 with TRBJ2-5; 12 bases are a match to TRBD2. The CDR3 is 18 residues long. The CDR3 loop is CASSPGQTSGSNQGTQYF. CDR3 in DNA: TGTGCCAGCAGTCCTGGGCAGACTAGCGGGAGTAACCAAGGGACCCAGTACTTC.

This clonotype was counted ten times or more. The gene calls are TRBV11-2 and TRBJ1-2; D is unresolved. Deletions cut 5 bases from V and 4 bases from J, with 11 bases between. Germline-derived CDR1 and CDR2 are SGHAT and FQNNGV. The CDR3 is 13 residues long. CDR3 sequence: CASSPQGVYGYTF. The CDR3, as DNA: TGTGCCAGCAGCCCCCAAGGTGTCTATGGCTACACCTTC. The variable domain in full, completed from reference TRBV11-2 and TRBJ1-2, reads EAGVAQSPRYKIIEKRQSVAFWCNPISGHATLYWYQQILGQGPKLLIQFQNNGVVDDSQLPKDRFSAERLKGVDSTLKIQPAKLEDSAVYLCASSPQGVYGYTFGSGTRLTVV.